Each of the 30 T cell receptor beta chains below was sequenced from the same sample in a study of T cell changes during pregnancy in multiple sclerosis. TCRdb keeps only in-frame clones here, not all; method: immunoSEQ multiplex PCR. Counted here are over 45,000 clones, approximately 90% occurring once; the ten biggest clones make up around 2%. Sequencing used peripheral blood, obtained in the first trimester of pregnancy. These receptor sequences come from a female donor with multiple sclerosis, enrolled in a pregnancy study.

The chain has TRBV5-4 and TRBJ2-1; TRBD1 aligns across 7 bases. J was trimmed by 9 bases and V by 4 bases; bases with no gene match: 13. Germline loops: CDR1 SGHNT, CDR2 YYREEE (reference sequence). The CDR3 has 15 residues. As DNA, the CDR3 is TGTGCCAGCAGCACTCGACAGGGTGGCTGGTTTGAGCAGTTCTTC. It codes for CASSTRQGGWFEQFF.

V is TRBV19 and J is TRBJ2-6; 11 nucleotides match TRBD1. Unmatched junction bases numbered 5, after V lost 6 bases and J lost 4 bases. Germline V gene data show CDR1 as LNHDA and CDR2 as SQIVND (reference sequence). The length of the CDR3 is 16 residues. The CDR3 nucleotides read TGTGCCAGTAGGGACAGGGGGCGGTCAGGGGCCAACGTCCTGACTTTC. Translated: CASRDRGRSGANVLTF.

The J gene is TRBJ1-2, the V gene TRBV2; D uncertain. Trimming pared 3 bases from V and 8 bases from J, leaving 7 bases between. The CDR3 runs to 11 residues. The germline CDR1 and CDR2 sequences are SNHLY and FYNNEI. This CDR3 reads CASSDGTGYTF. For the CDR3, the DNA is TGTGCCAGCAGTGACGGTACGGGCTACACCTTC.

V is TRBV9 and J is TRBJ1-1; D unclear. Germline CDR1 is SGDLS and CDR2 is YYNGEE. V shed 4 bases and J shed 0 bases, with 13 bases lying between them. The CDR3 covers 15 residues. As DNA, the CDR3 is TGTGCCAGCAGCCCCTCACCGGGATTGAACACTGAAGCTTTCTTT. Protein: CASSPSPGLNTEAFF.

This clone was observed a single time. J is TRBJ2-1 and V is TRBV5-4, with a possible D match to TRBD1 (5 bases). Germline CDR1 is SGHNT and CDR2 is YYREEE (reference sequence). V dropped 3 bases and J dropped 3 bases, with 10 bases sitting between them. There are 14 residues in the CDR3. The CDR3: CASSSDSFYNEQFF. CDR3 coding DNA: TGTGCCAGCAGCTCCGACAGCTTCTACAATGAGCAGTTCTTC.

The V and J genes are TRBV6-1 and TRBJ1-3, with a possible D match to TRBD1 (6 bases). CDR3 length: 14 residues. V dropped 7 bases and J dropped 1 base, with 11 bases sitting between them. The germline V gene has CDR1 MNHNS and CDR2 SASEGT. The CDR3 DNA follows: TGTGCCAGCAAGATGAGGGGGTCTGGAAACACCATATATTTT. Translated: CASKMRGSGNTIYF.

This sequence joins TRBV6-1 and TRBJ2-1; TRBD2 matches at 7 bases. The germline V gene encodes CDR1 MNHNS and CDR2 SASEGT. The CDR3 runs 14 residues. J was trimmed by 3 bases and V by 2 bases; bases with no gene match: 1. The CDR3 loop reads CASSELADYNEQFF. The CDR3 DNA reads as TGTGCCAGCAGTGAACTAGCGGACTACAATGAGCAGTTCTTC.

The chain employs TRBV19 and TRBJ1-1; D may be TRBD1 (6 bases). The CDR3 runs 15 residues. CDR1 is LNHDA and CDR2 is SQIVND in the germline V gene (reference sequence). Trimming took 5 bases from V and 0 from J, leaving 13 bases between them. CDR3 sequence (DNA): TGTGCCAGTAGTCCACGGACAGCCCTGAACACTGAAGCTTTCTTT. Its translation is CASSPRTALNTEAFF.

The chain has TRBV7-6 and TRBJ2-2; the D gene is possibly TRBD2 (7 bases). Germline CDR1 is SGHVS and CDR2 is FNYEAQ. V lost 1 base, J lost 6 bases, and 15 bases lay in between. This CDR3 region has 16 residues. CDR3 sequence (DNA): TGTGCCAGCAGCTTAGATGTTCCGGGGGGCCCCGGGGAGCTGTTTTTT. Protein: CASSLDVPGGPGELFF.

The J gene is TRBJ2-1, the V gene TRBV11-2; 10 bases match TRBD2. V was pared by 1 base and J by 6 bases, with 3 bases of the junction left unmatched. This CDR3 region has 15 residues. Germline CDR1 reads SGHAT; CDR2 reads FQNNGV. CDR3 sequence reads: CASSLGAGGVNEQFF. The CDR3 nucleotides read TGTGCCAGCAGCTTAGGAGCGGGGGGGGTCAATGAGCAGTTCTTC.

The chain links TRBV7-2 to TRBJ2-7, with 10 bases lining up with TRBD1. Unmatched junction bases numbered 11, after V lost 5 bases and J lost 10 bases. The germline V gene encodes CDR1 SGHTA and CDR2 FQGNSA. The CDR3 totals 14 residues. This chain's CDR3 is CASSRGQGIGGQYF. The CDR3, as DNA: TGTGCCAGCAGCCGGGGACAGGGGATAGGCGGACAGTACTTC.

The chain joins TRBV29-1 to TRBJ1-1; 8 nucleotides align to TRBD1. V shed 6 bases, J shed 1 base, and the junction held 10 bases outside the gene matches. The CDR3 is made up of 15 amino acids. Germline V gene data show CDR1 as SQVTM and CDR2 as ANQGSEA. Written as DNA, the CDR3 is TGCAGCGTCGGGACCCCGGGACAGGAGAACACTGAAGCTTTCTTT. Protein sequence: CSVGTPGQENTEAFF.

V and J are TRBV5-1 and TRBJ1-1; 8 bases are a match to TRBD1. CDR1 SGHRS and CDR2 YFSETQ come from the germline V gene. The CDR3 extends over 14 amino acids. The V and J ends lost 5 bases and 0 bases, in that order; junction bases with no gene match: 3. The CDR3 nucleotides read TGCGCCAGCAGTCCGGGACAGGTGAACACTGAAGCTTTCTTT. As protein: CASSPGQVNTEAFF.

This clone has only one observation. The CDR3 sequence: CASSPRTRETQYF. The DNA for the CDR3 is TGTGCCAGTAGTCCCCGGACTAGGGAGACCCAGTACTTC. The chain is built from TRBV19 and TRBJ2-5, with 7 bases matching TRBD2. Trimming removed 5 bases from V and 5 bases from J; junction bases left unmatched: 5. Germline CDR1 LNHDA, CDR2 SQIVND (reference sequence). This CDR3 spans 13 amino acids.

This clone was counted once. V gene TRBV5-1 combines with J gene TRBJ1-3, with D tentatively TRBD1 (6 bases). V gave up 3 bases and J gave up 0 bases, with 16 bases separating them. CDR3 length: 17 residues. The germline V gene encodes CDR1 SGHRS and CDR2 YFSETQ. Written as DNA, the CDR3 is TGCGCCAGCAGCTATTCCGGGACATCAAGCTCTGGAAACACCATATATTTT. Its protein product is CASSYSGTSSSGNTIYF.

In its sample, this clone was seen a few times. The rearrangement joins TRBV4-3 to TRBJ2-3, with D perhaps matching TRBD2 (5 bases). With 1 base removed from V and 7 bases from J, the gap between germline ends came to 9 bases. The CDR3 length is 13 residues. CDR1 is LGHNA, CDR2 YSLEER, per germline. CDR3 in amino acids: CASSQGFGNTQYF. For the CDR3, the DNA is TGCGCCAGCAGCCAAGGATTCGGGAATACGCAGTATTTT.

This CDR3 reads CASSLSTGENGYTF. Here the CDR3 DNA reads TGTGCCAGCAGCCTATCGACAGGGGAGAATGGCTACACCTTC. The V gene is TRBV7-3, the J gene TRBJ1-2; 8 bases are shared with TRBD1. V lost 5 bases, J lost 6 bases, and 8 bases stayed unmatched. The CDR3 loop spans 14 amino acids. Germline loops: CDR1 SGHTA, CDR2 FQGTGA.

The J gene is TRBJ2-7, the V gene TRBV7-2; 10 bases are a match to TRBD2. V was clipped by 5 bases and J by 0 bases; unmatched bases: 7. Germline CDR1 is SGHTA and CDR2 is FQGNSA. The CDR3 extends over 16 amino acids. CDR3 loop: CASSLQLAGVSYEQYF. The CDR3 coding sequence is TGTGCCAGCAGCCTACAGCTAGCGGGGGTCTCCTACGAGCAGTACTTC. Based on the CDR3 plus reference TRBV7-2 and TRBJ2-7, the full variable domain is GAGVSQSPSNKVTEKGKDVELRCDPISGHTALYWYRQSLGQGLEFLIYFQGNSAPDKSGLPSDRFSAERTGGSVSTLTIQRTQQEDSAVYLCASSLQLAGVSYEQYFGPGTRLTVT.

The table lists this clone with a count of one. The genes are TRBV28 and TRBJ1-3; 7 bases align to TRBD1. With 4 bases clipped from V and 4 bases from J, the junction kept 7 bases outside the gene matches. CDR3 length: 15 residues. Germline CDR1 is MDHEN and CDR2 is SYDVKM. CDR3 sequence reads: CASSSSGTDGNTIYF. CDR3 nucleotide sequence: TGTGCCAGCAGTTCCTCCGGGACAGACGGAAACACCATATATTTT.

This sequence joins TRBV4-1 and TRBJ2-3; TRBD1 matches at 8 bases. The CDR3 totals 15 residues. Germline V gene lookup returns CDR1 MGHRA and CDR2 YSYEKL. With 5 bases clipped from V and 4 bases from J, the junction kept 8 bases outside the gene matches. The CDR3 protein is CASSFDRGGADTQYF. For the CDR3, the DNA is TGCGCCAGCAGCTTCGACAGGGGTGGCGCAGATACGCAGTATTTT.

V gene TRBV7-8 combines with J gene TRBJ1-2, with 7 nucleotides matching TRBD1. The junction had 5 bases not matched to a gene; V was cut back by 1 base and J by 6 bases. In germline, CDR1 is SGHVS, CDR2 FQNEAQ. This CDR3 is built from 14 residues. CDR3 bases: TGTGCCAGCAGCTTAGTTCACGGGACAGATGGCTACACCTTC. The encoded protein is CASSLVHGTDGYTF.

The chain combines TRBV30 with TRBJ1-1, with 7 nucleotides matching TRBD1. CDR1 is GTSNPN and CDR2 is SVGIG in the germline V gene (reference sequence). The V segment lost 4 bases and the J segment 6 bases; nucleotides outside the gene matches: 8. The CDR3 extends over 13 amino acids. This CDR3 reads CAWMEGAFAEAFF. The CDR3 DNA reads as TGTGCCTGGATGGAGGGGGCTTTCGCTGAAGCTTTCTTT.

A single count supports this clone. The chain carries TRBV4-1 and TRBJ1-1, with a weak D call TRBD1 (5 bases). V gave up 4 bases and J gave up 7 bases, with 13 bases separating them. Germline V gene sequence: CDR1 MGHRA, CDR2 YSYEKL. The CDR3 loop spans 13 amino acids. The CDR3 sequence is CASSPQQEREAFF. The CDR3 DNA reads as TGCGCCAGCAGCCCCCAACAGGAGCGTGAAGCTTTCTTT.

This clone showed up just a few times. The V and J genes are TRBV19 and TRBJ1-1; TRBD1 is a possible D gene (6 bases). The V end lost 0 bases, the J end lost 10 bases, and 12 bases lay between the germline ends. The germline gives CDR1 LNHDA, CDR2 SQIVND (reference sequence). This CDR3 contains 13 residues. CDR3 DNA sequence: TGTGCCAGTAGTATAGACTACAGGGCACGAGCTTTCTTT. Translation gives CASSIDYRARAFF.

This chain links TRBV30 with TRBJ2-5; 7 bases are shared with TRBD1. Germline lookup yields CDR1 GTSNPN and CDR2 SVGIG (reference sequence). V lost 0 bases, J lost 4 bases, and 8 bases stayed unmatched. The CDR3 totals 15 residues. CDR3 sequence reads: CAWSVLGGPGETQYF. DNA of the CDR3: TGTGCCTGGAGTGTACTAGGGGGCCCGGGAGAGACCCAGTACTTC.

This chain connects TRBV27 to TRBJ1-1; D is undetermined. The CDR3 totals 13 residues. Germline assignment: CDR1 MNHEY and CDR2 SMNVEV (reference sequence). The V end was cut by 3 bases, the J end by 5 bases, with 10 bases between. CDR3 residues: CASSFGGSTEAFF. CDR3 DNA sequence: TGTGCCAGCAGTTTCGGAGGTAGTACTGAAGCTTTCTTT.

The CDR3 spells CASSAHSPGQGFYGYTF. The CDR3 bases are TGCGCCAGCAGCGCCCATTCACCGGGACAGGGCTTCTATGGCTACACCTTC. The V and J genes are TRBV5-1 and TRBJ1-2, with 9 nucleotides matching TRBD1. The V gene end was trimmed by 4 bases and the J gene end by 4 bases; junction bases not matched to a gene: 14. The CDR3 totals 17 residues. The V gene's germline CDR1 is SGHRS and CDR2 YFSETQ.

This chain connects TRBV12-5 to TRBJ2-5, with 10 bases fitting TRBD2. CDR1 is LGHNT and CDR2 is FRNRAP in the germline V gene. The CDR3 spans 17 residues. After removal of 2 bases from V and 0 bases from J, the junction contained 6 bases not matched to a gene. CDR3 sequence: CASGLWLAGVHQETQYF. As DNA, the CDR3 is TGTGCTAGTGGTTTGTGGCTAGCGGGGGTCCACCAAGAGACCCAGTACTTC.

This chain uses TRBV18 with TRBJ2-5; 10 bases fit TRBD1. The CDR3 runs to 16 residues. Unmatched junction bases numbered 6, after V lost 0 bases and J lost 5 bases. CDR1 is KGHSH, CDR2 LQKENI, per germline. CDR3 protein: CASSPPGTGEKETQYF. DNA of the CDR3: TGTGCCAGCTCACCACCTGGGACAGGGGAGAAGGAGACCCAGTACTTC. Full variable domain (missing parts from reference TRBV18 and TRBJ2-5): NAGVMQNPRHLVRRRGQEARLRCSPMKGHSHVYWYRQLPEEGLKFMVYLQKENIIDESGMPKERFSAEFPKEGPSILRIQQVVRGDSAAYFCASSPPGTGEKETQYFGPGTRLLVL.

In its sample, this clone was seen once. This rearrangement joins TRBV18 to TRBJ1-2; 7 bases align to TRBD1. CDR1 is KGHSH, CDR2 LQKENI, per germline. The CDR3 is 13 residues long. J gave up 5 bases and V 3 bases, and 3 bases lay outside the gene matches. In DNA form, the CDR3 reads TGTGCCAGCTCACCGGACAGGAAATATGGCTACACCTTC. Its translation: CASSPDRKYGYTF.